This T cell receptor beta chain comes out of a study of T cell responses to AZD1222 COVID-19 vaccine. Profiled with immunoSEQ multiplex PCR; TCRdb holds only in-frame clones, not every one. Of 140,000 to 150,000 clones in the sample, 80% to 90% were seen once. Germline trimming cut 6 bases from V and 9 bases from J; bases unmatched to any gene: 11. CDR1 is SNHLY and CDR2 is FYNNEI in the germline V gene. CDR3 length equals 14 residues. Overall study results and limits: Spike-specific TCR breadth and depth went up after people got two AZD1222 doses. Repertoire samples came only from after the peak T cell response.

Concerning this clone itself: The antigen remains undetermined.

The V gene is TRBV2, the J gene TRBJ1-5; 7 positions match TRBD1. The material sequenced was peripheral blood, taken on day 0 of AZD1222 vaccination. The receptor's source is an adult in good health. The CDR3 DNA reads TGTGCCAGCAGGGGACAGACGAGCTCAGGGCCCCAGCATTTT. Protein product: CASRGQTSSGPQHF.